A selection of T cell receptor beta chains follows, all from one sample in a study of Ad26.COV2.S vaccination and SARS-CoV-2 variants. Clones were read by immunoSEQ multiplex PCR, and TCRdb kept only the in-frame ones, dropping some. The sample yields about 350,000 clones, about 85% seen once. Here the sequenced sample was peripheral blood, taken in a trial of Ad26.COV2.S vaccine versus placebo. These receptors all come from a person aged 18-60 years who received the Ad26.COV2.S COVID-19 vaccine or a placebo. CDR3s include the opening cysteine and the closing phenylalanine or tryptophan. A D gene is named only where the DNA matches it firmly. Clone size is shown for a subset of rows, as once, few, many or a class of expanded clone.

TGTGCCAGCGGGGGGGTAGCGGGAGGGCCCGATACGCAGTATTTT	CASGGVAGGPDTQYF	15	TRBJ2-3	TRBV7-8	TRBD2	NA
TGTGCCAGCAGCCCGGGTTATGGTAACTATGGCTACACCTTC	CASSPGYGNYGYTF	14	TRBJ1-2	TRBV7-9	NA	NA
TGTGCCAGCACCCCTGCGCGGGGAGTCCTCTACGAGCAGTACTTC	CASTPARGVLYEQYF	15	TRBJ2-7	TRBV7-8	NA	NA
TGTGCCAGCAGTGAAGAAAGGGGGAACTATGGCTACACCTTC	CASSEERGNYGYTF	14	TRBJ1-2	TRBV2	NA	NA
TGTGCCAGCAGCGTATTGGCAGGGACCTACGAGCAGTACTTC	CASSVLAGTYEQYF	14	TRBJ2-7	TRBV9	NA	NA
TGCGCCAGCAGCTTGGCCGGACAGGGAGACGAGCAGTACTTC	CASSLAGQGDEQYF	14	TRBJ2-7	TRBV5-1	TRBD1	NA
TGTGCCAGCAGATCGACTAGCGGCTACAATGAGCAGTTCTTC	CASRSTSGYNEQFF	14	TRBJ2-1	TRBV27	TRBD2	NA
TGTGCCAGCAGCCAAGGGACGGACTATGGCTACACCTTC	CASSQGTDYGYTF	13	TRBJ1-2	TRBV14	NA	NA
TGTGCCAGCAGCGCAGGCGGGGGCAAACTTGCTGAAGCTTTCTTT	CASSAGGGKLAEAFF	15	TRBJ1-1	TRBV7-2	NA	NA
TGCGCCAGCAGCCAAGGCCGTCCTGACAGGGTTGAAGCTTTCTTT	CASSQGRPDRVEAFF	15	TRBJ1-1	TRBV4-1	TRBD1	NA
TGTGCCAGCAGCAAACCATACAATGAGCAGTTCTTC	CASSKPYNEQFF	12	TRBJ2-1	TRBV7-2	NA	NA
TGTGCCAGAAGCTTGGTTGGGGGCTCGTGGGGCTCAAATCATAATTCACCCCTCCACTTT	CARSLVGGSWGSNHNSPLHF	20	TRBJ1-6	TRBV5-3	NA	NA
TGCAGTGCTAGTTCGACAGAGTCCTACGAGCAGTACTTC	CSASSTESYEQYF	13	TRBJ2-7	TRBV20-1	NA	NA
TGTGCCAGCTCAGGACAGGGCGTCGGGGAGCTGTTTTTT	CASSGQGVGELFF	13	TRBJ2-2	TRBV18	TRBD1	NA
TGTGCCAGCAGTTTTCTAGCGGGAGGGTCTTCCTACAATGAGCAGTTCTTC	CASSFLAGGSSYNEQFF	17	TRBJ2-1	TRBV27	TRBD2	few
TGTGCCAGTCAACCAGCTAGCGGGGGGGCCATTGGGGATGAGCAGTTCTTC	CASQPASGGAIGDEQFF	17	TRBJ2-1	TRBV19	TRBD2	NA
TGTGCCAGCTCAGAAACAGGGTCAGATCAGCCCCAGCATTTT	CASSETGSDQPQHF	14	TRBJ1-5	TRBV18	NA	NA
TGTGCCAGCAGTCTTTCCGGGACGCAAGCTATTAACTATGGCTACACCTTC	CASSLSGTQAINYGYTF	17	TRBJ1-2	TRBV6-6	NA	NA
TGTGCCAGCAGCTTTACCTACGAGCAGTACTTC	CASSFTYEQYF	11	TRBJ2-7	TRBV5-8	NA	NA
TGTGCCAGCAGCCACCCGGGGGCTAGCGGGACCTCCTACGAGCAGTACTTC	CASSHPGASGTSYEQYF	17	TRBJ2-7	TRBV7-9	TRBD2	NA
TGTGCTAGTGGTTTGGAGACGTCGGTCACTGAAGCTTTCTTT	CASGLETSVTEAFF	14	TRBJ1-1	TRBV12-5	NA	NA
TGTGCCAGCAGCCAGATAGTCGGGGCGCAGGGCAATTCACCCCTCCACTTT	CASSQIVGAQGNSPLHF	17	TRBJ1-6	TRBV5-6	NA	NA
TGTGCCAGCAGTCCCCACCACATCGTGGATACGCAGTATTTT	CASSPHHIVDTQYF	14	TRBJ2-3	TRBV27	NA	NA
TGTGCCAGCAGTTTATATTCAGGGGGCTCGGGGACTGAAGCTTTCTTT	CASSLYSGGSGTEAFF	16	TRBJ1-1	TRBV6-5	TRBD1	once
TGTGCCAGCTCACCCGGGACACAAGAGACCCAGTACTTC	CASSPGTQETQYF	13	TRBJ2-5	TRBV18	NA	NA